One and the same sample provided the 9 T cell receptor beta chains below, sequenced in a study of T-cell reconstitution after alpha-beta-depleted transplantation in children. Unique molecular identifiers featured in how the TCRbeta library was prepared. TCRdb ran MiXCR on the PCR reads and lists one entry per CDR3 protein. The data hold some 600,000 distinct CDR3 sequences, with about an eighth observed a single time. The sample in question was PBMCs, mostly from graft donor cells, obtained 360 days after TCRalphabeta/CD19-depleted stem cell transplant. The receptor set was obtained from a male patient between 10 and 17 years old who had a stem cell transplant for acute myeloid leukemia, so the T cells may come from the graft donor.

The chain recombines TRBV15 with TRBJ2-6, with D possibly TRBD1 on 6 matching bases. CDR3 length: 16 residues. Germline V gene lookup returns CDR1 LNHNV and CDR2 YYDKDF (reference sequence). The V end lost 0 bases, the J end lost 1 base, and 7 bases lay between the germline ends. CDR3 residues: CATSRDRGSGANVLTF. CDR3 nucleotides: TGTGCCACCAGCAGAGACAGGGGTTCTGGGGCCAACGTCCTGACTTTC. The full variable domain, in which reference TRBV15 and TRBJ2-6 provide the parts outside the CDR3, is DAMVIQNPRYQVTQFGKPVTLSCSQTLNHNVMYWYQQKSSQAPKLLFHYYDKDFNNEADTPDNFQSRRPNTSFCFLDIRSPGLGDTAMYLCATSRDRGSGANVLTFGAGSRLTVL.

The genes are TRBV6-2 or TRBV6-3 and TRBJ2-1; 7 nucleotides agree with TRBD2. The CDR3 spans 17 residues. The germline CDR1 and CDR2 sequences are MNHEY and SVGEGT. Trimming took 5 bases from V and 4 from J; bases not matched to a gene: 14. The CDR3 loop is CASSTPLNSGFYNEQFF. CDR3 in DNA: TGTGCCAGCAGTACCCCTTTAAATAGCGGGTTTTACAATGAGCAGTTCTTC.

V is TRBV18 and J is TRBJ2-7, with 13 nucleotides matching TRBD2. CDR3 length: 17 amino acids. Germline V gene lookup returns CDR1 KGHSH and CDR2 LQKENI. V shed 6 bases, J shed 6 bases, and the junction held 14 bases outside the gene matches. The CDR3 nucleotides are TGTGCCAGCTCCCATGGGACTAGCGGGATCCGACGTCCCGAGCAGTACTTC. Residues: CASSHGTSGIRRPEQYF.

This clonotype appeared a few times. The J gene is TRBJ1-5, the V gene TRBV28; 11 nucleotides agree with TRBD1. CDR1 MDHEN and CDR2 SYDVKM come from the germline V gene. V shed 3 bases, J shed 8 bases, and the junction held 6 bases outside the gene matches. The CDR3 is made up of 15 amino acids. The DNA of the CDR3 is TGTGCCAGCAGTTTCTCGAGGACAGGGGGCGAGCCCCAGCATTTT. Residues: CASSFSRTGGEPQHF.

The chain has TRBV5-1 and TRBJ2-7; 10 positions match TRBD2. After removal of 0 bases from V and 3 bases from J, the junction contained 3 bases not matched to a gene. Germline CDR1 is SGHRS and CDR2 is YFSETQ. This CDR3 comprises 15 residues. The CDR3 DNA reads as TGCGCCAGCAGCTTGGCTAGCGGGAGAAACTACGAGCAGTACTTC. Amino acid sequence: CASSLASGRNYEQYF. The full variable domain, in which reference TRBV5-1 and TRBJ2-7 provide the parts outside the CDR3, is KAGVTQTPRYLIKTRGQQVTLSCSPISGHRSVSWYQQTPGQGLQFLFEYFSETQRNKGNFPGRFSGRQFSNSRSEMNVSTLELGDSALYLCASSLASGRNYEQYFGPGTRLTVT.

This clonotype was counted between two and nine times. This CDR3 is CAWEMGPGAEAFF. In DNA, the CDR3 is TGTGCCTGGGAGATGGGGCCAGGGGCTGAAGCTTTCTTT. The chain employs TRBV30 and TRBJ1-1, with a tentative D call TRBD1 (6 bases). V was pared by 5 bases and J by 6 bases, with 16 bases between. Germline V gives CDR1 GTSNPN, CDR2 SVGIG (reference sequence). The CDR3 loop spans 13 amino acids. The full variable domain, completed using reference TRBV30 and TRBJ1-1, is SQTIHQWPATLVQPVGSPLSLECTVEGTSNPNLYWYRQAAGRGLQLLFYSVGIGQISSEVPQNLSASRPQDRQFILSSKKLLLSDSGFYLCAWEMGPGAEAFFGQGTRLTVV.

This clonotype was recorded a few times. The V gene is TRBV20-1, the J gene TRBJ2-1, with a weak D call TRBD2 (5 bases). Germline V gene sequence: CDR1 DFQATT, CDR2 SNEGSKA (reference sequence). The V and J ends lost 6 bases and 6 bases respectively, with 15 bases between them. This CDR3 is 13 amino acids long. The CDR3 DNA sequence: TGCAGTGCCGACCCGGCTAGCCGCAATGAGCAGTTCTTC. Amino acid sequence: CSADPASRNEQFF.

The table lists this clonotype with many counts. The chain carries TRBV28 and TRBJ2-3; no clear D gene. V was trimmed by 6 bases and J by 3 bases, leaving 10 bases between them. CDR3 length: 13 residues. The V gene's germline CDR1 is MDHEN and CDR2 SYDVKM. The CDR3 reads CASSQPETDTQYF. The CDR3 DNA sequence: TGTGCCAGCAGCCAGCCGGAGACAGATACGCAGTATTTT. The entire variable domain, with the rest obtained from reference TRBV28 and TRBJ2-3, is as follows: DVKVTQSSRYLVKRTGEKVFLECVQDMDHENMFWYRQDPGLGLRLIYFSYDVKMKEKGDIPEGYSVSREKKERFSLILESASTNQTSMYLCASSQPETDTQYFGPGTRLTVL.

The rearrangement links TRBV11-2 to TRBJ2-2, with 8 bases aligning to TRBD2. V lost 5 bases and J lost 3; bases outside the gene matches: 8. This CDR3 region has 16 residues. CDR1 is SGHAT and CDR2 is FQNNGV in the germline V gene. The DNA of the CDR3 is TGTGCCAGCAGCGAAGCGGGAGTTTGGGACACCGGGGAGCTGTTTTTT. This translates into CASSEAGVWDTGELFF.